A selection of T cell receptor beta chains follows, all from one sample in a study of T-cell memory formation after mild COVID-19. TCRdb itself ran the 5' RACE reads through MiXCR, one entry per CDR3 protein. There are hundreds of thousands of distinct CDR3 sequences in the sample; 18% occur only once, and approximately 13% lies in the top ten. Sequencing used PBMCs or a T cell subset sorted from them (not recorded which). The receptors were gathered from an adult woman who had mild COVID-19 (a few samples of this study predate the infection). Cell type and time point are not known. The CDR3 runs from the conserved cysteine through the conserved F or W. Fields, in order: clone size, V gene, J gene, D gene, CDR3 protein, CDR3 DNA. The D gene is left open where the match is weak. Clone size is stated in some rows and not others, as once, few, many or a class when expanded.

clone size: .; V gene: TRBV5-1; J gene: TRBJ2-7; D gene: .; CDR3 protein: CASILAPRGEYEQYF; CDR3 DNA: TGCGCCAGCATCTTGGCCCCCAGGGGAGAGTACGAGCAGTACTTC
clone size: many; V gene: TRBV12-3/TRBV12-4; J gene: TRBJ1-1; D gene: TRBD1; CDR3 protein: CASRIGQGQNTEAFF; CDR3 DNA: TGTGCCAGCAGGATCGGACAGGGACAGAACACTGAAGCTTTCTTT
clone size: many; V gene: TRBV5-1; J gene: TRBJ2-3; D gene: TRBD1; CDR3 protein: CASQPGQDTDTQYF; CDR3 DNA: TGCGCCAGCCAACCAGGACAGGACACAGATACGCAGTATTTT
clone size: .; V gene: TRBV5-1; J gene: TRBJ2-1; D gene: TRBD2; CDR3 protein: CASGVARTRLDEQFF; CDR3 DNA: TGCGCCAGCGGGGTGGCGCGGACTAGACTCGATGAGCAGTTCTTC
clone size: few; V gene: TRBV2; J gene: TRBJ2-7; D gene: TRBD2; CDR3 protein: CASSSSGGVAYEQYF; CDR3 DNA: TGTGCCAGCAGTTCTAGCGGGGGGGTAGCCTACGAGCAGTACTTC
clone size: few; V gene: TRBV3-1; J gene: TRBJ1-4; D gene: TRBD1; CDR3 protein: CASSQSQGAGKLFF; CDR3 DNA: TGTGCCAGCAGCCAATCACAGGGGGCAGGTAAACTGTTTTTT
clone size: few; V gene: TRBV12-3/TRBV12-4; J gene: TRBJ1-1; D gene: .; CDR3 protein: CASSPTGGWNTEAFF; CDR3 DNA: TGTGCCAGCAGTCCCACAGGAGGCTGGAACACTGAAGCTTTCTTT
clone size: .; V gene: TRBV12-3/TRBV12-4; J gene: TRBJ2-2; D gene: .; CDR3 protein: CASSPATGELFF; CDR3 DNA: TGTGCCAGCAGCCCGGCAACCGGGGAGCTGTTTTTT
clone size: few; V gene: TRBV7-9; J gene: TRBJ1-1; D gene: .; CDR3 protein: CASSFMGENTEAFF; CDR3 DNA: TGTGCCAGCAGCTTCATGGGGGAGAACACTGAAGCTTTCTTT
clone size: few; V gene: TRBV11-2; J gene: TRBJ1-1; D gene: .; CDR3 protein: CASRYGDVEAFF; CDR3 DNA: TGTGCCAGCAGGTATGGGGACGTTGAAGCTTTCTTT
clone size: few; V gene: TRBV20-1; J gene: TRBJ2-2; D gene: .; CDR3 protein: CSASPRGTGELFF; CDR3 DNA: TGCAGTGCTAGTCCCAGAGGCACCGGGGAGCTGTTTTTT
clone size: few; V gene: TRBV9; J gene: TRBJ2-1; D gene: TRBD2; CDR3 protein: CASSVDRREGYYNEQFF; CDR3 DNA: TGTGCCAGCAGCGTAGACCGGCGGGAGGGCTACTACAATGAGCAGTTCTTC
clone size: .; V gene: TRBV6-5; J gene: TRBJ1-1; D gene: TRBD1; CDR3 protein: CASSTGGGNTEAFF; CDR3 DNA: TGTGCCAGCAGTACAGGGGGCGGGAACACTGAAGCTTTCTTT
clone size: few; V gene: TRBV4-2; J gene: TRBJ2-7; D gene: TRBD2; CDR3 protein: CASSDTGSTSAYEQYF; CDR3 DNA: TGTGCCAGCAGCGACACGGGCTCGACTAGCGCCTACGAGCAGTACTTC
clone size: once; V gene: TRBV7-8; J gene: TRBJ2-3; D gene: .; CDR3 protein: CASSSYHTSNTDTQYF; CDR3 DNA: TGTGCCAGCAGCTCTTATCATACCAGTAATACAGATACGCAGTATTTT
clone size: few; V gene: TRBV11-3; J gene: TRBJ2-1; D gene: TRBD2; CDR3 protein: CASSSGLAGGARNEQFF; CDR3 DNA: TGTGCCAGCAGCTCTGGACTAGCGGGAGGGGCTAGAAATGAGCAGTTCTTC
clone size: .; V gene: TRBV20-1; J gene: TRBJ2-4; D gene: .; CDR3 protein: CSAPQGDIQYF; CDR3 DNA: TGCAGTGCACCCCAGGGCGACATTCAGTACTTC
clone size: .; V gene: TRBV28; J gene: TRBJ2-7; D gene: .; CDR3 protein: CASTRGGRRDEQYF; CDR3 DNA: TGTGCCAGCACGCGGGGAGGAAGAAGGGACGAGCAGTACTTC
clone size: medium-sized; V gene: TRBV7-9; J gene: TRBJ2-3; D gene: .; CDR3 protein: CASSFTPDTQYF; CDR3 DNA: TGTGCCAGCAGTTTTACACCAGATACGCAGTATTTT
clone size: few; V gene: TRBV24-1; J gene: TRBJ2-3; D gene: .; CDR3 protein: CATSDRSRGAPDTQYF; CDR3 DNA: TGTGCCACCAGTGACCGAAGTCGGGGGGCTCCAGATACGCAGTATTTT
clone size: .; V gene: TRBV6-4; J gene: TRBJ2-1; D gene: TRBD2; CDR3 protein: CASSDSRSGGLTRYNEQFF; CDR3 DNA: TGTGCCAGCAGTGACTCCCGTAGCGGGGGCCTCACCAGATACAATGAGCAGTTCTTC
clone size: .; V gene: TRBV20-1; J gene: TRBJ2-1; D gene: TRBD1; CDR3 protein: CSARVGTGMYEQFF; CDR3 DNA: TGCAGTGCTAGAGTCGGGACAGGGATGTATGAGCAGTTCTTC
clone size: .; V gene: TRBV7-9; J gene: TRBJ2-7; D gene: TRBD2; CDR3 protein: CASSFRTSGMGEQYF; CDR3 DNA: TGTGCCAGCAGCTTCCGGACTAGCGGGATGGGCGAGCAGTACTTC
clone size: few; V gene: TRBV2; J gene: TRBJ1-2; D gene: .; CDR3 protein: CASSEASNVGYTF; CDR3 DNA: TGTGCCAGCAGTGAAGCCTCGAACGTAGGCTACACCTTC
clone size: many; V gene: TRBV7-6; J gene: TRBJ2-7; D gene: .; CDR3 protein: CASSLAVGSGYEQYF; CDR3 DNA: TGTGCCAGCAGCTTAGCCGTGGGCTCCGGATACGAGCAGTACTTC
clone size: .; V gene: TRBV18; J gene: TRBJ1-1; D gene: .; CDR3 protein: CASSPLRGPEAFF; CDR3 DNA: TGTGCCAGCTCACCACTACGGGGTCCTGAAGCTTTCTTT
clone size: .; V gene: TRBV5-1; J gene: TRBJ1-2; D gene: TRBD1; CDR3 protein: CASSSPDRVASYTF; CDR3 DNA: TGCGCCAGCAGCTCTCCGGACAGGGTGGCGAGCTACACCTTC
clone size: few; V gene: TRBV5-1; J gene: TRBJ2-7; D gene: .; CDR3 protein: CASSDRDKDNEQYF; CDR3 DNA: TGCGCCAGCAGCGATCGGGACAAGGATAACGAGCAGTACTTC
clone size: many; V gene: TRBV5-1; J gene: TRBJ2-3; D gene: TRBD2; CDR3 protein: CASRLRTSESDTQYF; CDR3 DNA: TGCGCCAGCAGGCTAAGGACTAGCGAATCAGATACGCAGTATTTT
clone size: .; V gene: TRBV7-2; J gene: TRBJ2-1; D gene: .; CDR3 protein: CASSLDSKQWNEQFF; CDR3 DNA: TGTGCCAGCAGCTTGGACTCGAAACAGTGGAATGAGCAGTTCTTC
clone size: few; V gene: TRBV7-2; J gene: TRBJ1-1; D gene: .; CDR3 protein: CASSPSLLYGEAFF; CDR3 DNA: TGTGCCAGCAGCCCCTCCCTATTGTATGGTGAAGCTTTCTTT
clone size: few; V gene: TRBV4-2; J gene: TRBJ1-6; D gene: .; CDR3 protein: CASSQDFRGGSPLHF; CDR3 DNA: TGTGCCAGCAGCCAAGATTTCAGGGGAGGTTCACCCCTCCACTTT
clone size: many; V gene: TRBV7-9; J gene: TRBJ2-5; D gene: .; CDR3 protein: CASSLGAGTETQYF; CDR3 DNA: TGTGCCAGCAGCTTAGGGGCGGGGACGGAGACCCAGTACTTC
clone size: few; V gene: TRBV12-3/TRBV12-4; J gene: TRBJ2-7; D gene: TRBD2; CDR3 protein: CASSLGTREGDEQYF; CDR3 DNA: TGTGCCAGCAGTTTGGGCACCCGGGAGGGGGACGAGCAGTACTTC
clone size: .; V gene: TRBV11-3; J gene: TRBJ2-1; D gene: .; CDR3 protein: CASSLVQRAEQFF; CDR3 DNA: TGTGCCAGCAGCTTAGTACAGAGGGCTGAGCAGTTCTTC
clone size: many; V gene: TRBV6-1; J gene: TRBJ2-2; D gene: TRBD2; CDR3 protein: CASSGLADTGELFF; CDR3 DNA: TGTGCCAGCAGTGGACTAGCGGACACCGGGGAGCTGTTTTTT
clone size: .; V gene: TRBV2; J gene: TRBJ2-7; D gene: .; CDR3 protein: CASSEQGYEQYF; CDR3 DNA: TGTGCCAGCAGTGAACAGGGCTACGAGCAGTACTTC
clone size: .; V gene: TRBV10-2; J gene: TRBJ2-1; D gene: .; CDR3 protein: CASSTGSSLYNEQFF; CDR3 DNA: TGCGCCAGCAGTACAGGGTCATCCCTTTACAATGAGCAGTTCTTC
clone size: many; V gene: TRBV9; J gene: TRBJ2-5; D gene: TRBD1; CDR3 protein: CASSQGQGARGTQYF; CDR3 DNA: TGTGCCAGCAGCCAGGGACAGGGGGCGCGCGGGACCCAGTACTTC
clone size: .; V gene: TRBV5-1; J gene: TRBJ2-7; D gene: .; CDR3 protein: CASSLAWGSSYEQYF; CDR3 DNA: TGCGCCAGCAGCTTGGCCTGGGGCAGCTCCTACGAGCAGTACTTC
clone size: .; V gene: TRBV6-2/TRBV6-3; J gene: TRBJ2-2; D gene: .; CDR3 protein: CASSYSKAGMNTGELFF; CDR3 DNA: TGTGCCAGCAGTTACTCGAAGGCCGGAATGAACACCGGGGAGCTGTTTTTT
clone size: .; V gene: TRBV7-2; J gene: TRBJ2-3; D gene: TRBD2; CDR3 protein: CASSLSWAAQAGNTQYF; CDR3 DNA: TGTGCCAGCAGCTTATCTTGGGCAGCCCAAGCGGGAAATACGCAGTATTTT
clone size: few; V gene: TRBV3-1; J gene: TRBJ1-1; D gene: .; CDR3 protein: CASSPTGVMNTEAFF; CDR3 DNA: TGTGCCAGCAGCCCAACAGGTGTGATGAACACTGAAGCTTTCTTT
clone size: .; V gene: TRBV7-9; J gene: TRBJ2-1; D gene: .; CDR3 protein: CASSLGPGPWDEQFF; CDR3 DNA: TGTGCCAGCAGCTTAGGTCCGGGGCCCTGGGATGAGCAGTTCTTC
clone size: many; V gene: TRBV19; J gene: TRBJ2-7; D gene: .; CDR3 protein: CASSISGETAYAQYF; CDR3 DNA: TGTGCCAGTAGTATATCAGGAGAGACGGCCTACGCGCAGTACTTC
clone size: few; V gene: TRBV19; J gene: TRBJ1-5; D gene: .; CDR3 protein: CASSREGQPQHF; CDR3 DNA: TGTGCCAGTAGTAGAGAGGGGCAGCCCCAGCATTTT